Listed below are T cell receptor beta chains from one sample, sequenced in a study of technical replicates of blood from a handful of donors. The table came from immunoSEQ multiplex PCR; TCRdb's copy has only in-frame clones and leaves some out. The sample lists under 95,000 clones; around 94% were seen once. What was sequenced was T cells isolated from PBMCs. All receptors derive from a human donor in good health. The CDR3 runs from the conserved cysteine through the conserved F or W. The order of the fields is D gene, clone size, J gene, V gene, CDR3 DNA, CDR3 protein. A D gene is named only where the DNA matches it firmly. Some rows mark clone size as missing; the rest say once, few, many or name a class of expanded clone.

D: -; size: -; J: TRBJ2-5; V: TRBV6-1; DNA: TGTGCCAGCAGTGACCTGGGGGGATCAGAGACCCAGTACTTC; CDR3: CASSDLGGSETQYF
D: TRBD2; size: -; J: TRBJ2-6; V: TRBV10-3; DNA: TGTGCCATCAGTGATCACCTCGTTCTAGCGGGTCGGGGGCCTGGGGCCAACGTCCTGACTTTC; CDR3: CAISDHLVLAGRGPGANVLTF
D: TRBD1; size: -; J: TRBJ2-1; V: TRBV2; DNA: TGTGCCAGCTTAGGAAATGGGCAGGGGGCCTACAATGAGCAGTTCTTC; CDR3: CASLGNGQGAYNEQFF
D: TRBD1; size: -; J: TRBJ1-2; V: TRBV6-1; DNA: TGTGCCAGCAGTGCTCTTTATACGGGGACAGGGTCTGGCTACACCTTC; CDR3: CASSALYTGTGSGYTF
D: -; size: -; J: TRBJ2-1; V: TRBV6-5; DNA: TGTGCCAGCCGGGACTACAATGAGCAGTTCTTC; CDR3: CASRDYNEQFF
D: TRBD2; size: -; J: TRBJ2-1; V: TRBV29-1; DNA: TGCAGCGTCTGGACTAGCGGGGGGCAACGCTACAATGAGCAGTTCTTC; CDR3: CSVWTSGGQRYNEQFF
D: -; size: -; J: TRBJ1-2; V: TRBV5-4; DNA: TGTGCCAGCAGCCTCGCGAGTCTCCCGGGAGCCTATGGCTACACCTTC; CDR3: CASSLASLPGAYGYTF
D: -; size: -; J: TRBJ1-1; V: TRBV30; DNA: TGTGCCTGGAGGGGCTTGAACACTGAAGCTTTCTTT; CDR3: CAWRGLNTEAFF
D: TRBD2; size: -; J: TRBJ2-1; V: TRBV4-1; DNA: TGCGCCAGCAGCCAGTTCGGGACTAGCGGGAGCGGTGAGCAGTTCTTC; CDR3: CASSQFGTSGSGEQFF
D: -; size: -; J: TRBJ2-7; V: TRBV5-4; DNA: TGTGCCAGCAGCTTGAACAGTCAAACCTACGAGCAGTACTTC; CDR3: CASSLNSQTYEQYF
D: -; size: -; J: TRBJ2-3; V: TRBV7-7; DNA: TGTGCCAGCAGCCCAGGGGTGAACACAGATACGCAGTATTTT; CDR3: CASSPGVNTDTQYF
D: TRBD2; size: -; J: TRBJ2-1; V: TRBV4-1; DNA: TGCGCCAGCAGCCAAGAGGAGTTTACTAGCGGGACGAATGAGCAGTTCTTC; CDR3: CASSQEEFTSGTNEQFF
D: -; size: -; J: TRBJ1-2; V: TRBV10-3; DNA: TGTGCCATCAGTGGGACAGCTAACTATGGCTACACCTTC; CDR3: CAISGTANYGYTF
D: -; size: once; J: TRBJ2-7; V: TRBV7-9; DNA: TGTGCCACCCAGTATTCGCAGGGCTACGAGCAGTACTTC; CDR3: CATQYSQGYEQYF
D: -; size: -; J: TRBJ1-3; V: TRBV18; DNA: TGTGCCAGCCGATCAACAGCAACCACTGGAAACACCATATATTTT; CDR3: CASRSTATTGNTIYF
D: TRBD2; size: -; J: TRBJ2-7; V: TRBV13; DNA: TGTGCCAGCAGCTTAGATCCGGGGGGCTACGAGCAGTACTTC; CDR3: CASSLDPGGYEQYF
D: -; size: -; J: TRBJ2-1; V: TRBV21-1; DNA: TGTGCCAGCAGCAAAGTCGGCGGGAACCCCTACAATGAGCAGTTCTTC; CDR3: CASSKVGGNPYNEQFF
D: -; size: -; J: TRBJ2-3; V: TRBV9; DNA: TGTGCCAGCAGCGTAGGTACTATAAGTACAGATACGCAGTATTTT; CDR3: CASSVGTISTDTQYF
D: -; size: -; J: TRBJ1-5; V: TRBV19; DNA: TGTGCCAGTAGTACGGACAAGATGTTCAATCAGCCCCAGCATTTT; CDR3: CASSTDKMFNQPQHF
D: -; size: -; J: TRBJ2-1; V: TRBV29-1; DNA: TGCAGCGTTGAATCTGGTCAGGGGAGCTCCTACAATGAGCAGTTCTTC; CDR3: CSVESGQGSSYNEQFF
D: TRBD2; size: once; J: TRBJ2-1; V: TRBV11-2; DNA: TGTGCCAGCAGGAGGAGCGGGGGGCCTTACAATGAGCAGTTCTTC; CDR3: CASRRSGGPYNEQFF
D: TRBD2; size: -; J: TRBJ2-4; V: TRBV11-3; DNA: TGTGCCAGCAGCCCCGGGACTAGCGGGGGGCGAGCCAAAAACATTCAGTACTTC; CDR3: CASSPGTSGGRAKNIQYF
D: TRBD2; size: -; J: TRBJ2-1; V: TRBV4-2; DNA: TGTGCCAGCAGCCCTGAGGGACTAGCGGGCCCCTACAATGAGCAGTTCTTC; CDR3: CASSPEGLAGPYNEQFF
D: TRBD2; size: -; J: TRBJ2-2; V: TRBV4-1; DNA: TGCGCCAGCAGCCTCCCTCGCGGGAGGAAGTTAGCCGGGGAGCTGTTTTTT; CDR3: CASSLPRGRKLAGELFF
D: TRBD2; size: -; J: TRBJ2-5; V: TRBV7-2; DNA: TGTGCCAGCAGCTTCCTAGCGGGGGGTTACCAAGAGACCCAGTACTTC; CDR3: CASSFLAGGYQETQYF
D: -; size: -; J: TRBJ1-5; V: TRBV15; DNA: TGTGCCACCAGCCCCCAGCGGGGGATCGGTAGCAATCAGCCCCAGCATTTT; CDR3: CATSPQRGIGSNQPQHF
D: TRBD1; size: -; J: TRBJ2-2; V: TRBV27; DNA: TGTGCCAGCAGTATACAGGGGGTCGACGGGGAGCTGTTTTTT; CDR3: CASSIQGVDGELFF
D: TRBD1; size: -; J: TRBJ2-7; V: TRBV18; DNA: TGTGCCAGCTCATTAACAGGGGACGGGTCCTACGAGCAGTACTTC; CDR3: CASSLTGDGSYEQYF
D: TRBD2; size: -; J: TRBJ2-1; V: TRBV4-1; DNA: TGCGCCAGCAGCCAAGCCATATTAGCGGGGGGAAATGAGCAGTTCTTC; CDR3: CASSQAILAGGNEQFF
D: TRBD1; size: -; J: TRBJ1-2; V: TRBV2; DNA: TGTGCCAGCAGTGTTGGGACAGGGACTTCCTATGGCTACACCTTC; CDR3: CASSVGTGTSYGYTF
D: TRBD2; size: -; J: TRBJ2-3; V: TRBV6-5; DNA: TGTGCCAGCAAGGGGGCGGGGGGGCCGGATACGCAGTATTTT; CDR3: CASKGAGGPDTQYF
D: TRBD1; size: -; J: TRBJ2-5; V: TRBV5-1; DNA: TGCGCCAGCAGCCCCGGGACAGATCTCGGGGAGACCCAGTACTTC; CDR3: CASSPGTDLGETQYF
D: -; size: -; J: TRBJ2-1; V: TRBV7-9; DNA: TGTGCCAGCAGCTTAGCAGCAAGCTCCTACAATGAGCAGTTCTTC; CDR3: CASSLAASSYNEQFF
D: -; size: -; J: TRBJ2-5; V: TRBV5-1; DNA: TGCGCCAGCAGCCCCGACAGTTATGGAGAGACCCAGTACTTC; CDR3: CASSPDSYGETQYF
D: -; size: once; J: TRBJ2-5; V: TRBV5-1; DNA: TGCGCCAGCAAGCCGGGGTCAGCGTACCAAGAGACCCAGTACTTC; CDR3: CASKPGSAYQETQYF
D: TRBD2; size: -; J: TRBJ2-1; V: TRBV7-3; DNA: TGTGCCAGCAGCCCCCTAAGCGGGGGATCCTACAATGAGCAGTTCTTC; CDR3: CASSPLSGGSYNEQFF
D: -; size: once; J: TRBJ1-1; V: TRBV19; DNA: TGTGCCAGTAGTATCCCCTCAGGGGTGAACACTGAAGCTTTCTTT; CDR3: CASSIPSGVNTEAFF
D: TRBD2; size: -; J: TRBJ2-7; V: TRBV15; DNA: TGTGCCACCAGCGAACCCGGGACTAGCGGGAGGCCAGGGGAGGGCGAGCAGTACTTC; CDR3: CATSEPGTSGRPGEGEQYF
D: -; size: -; J: TRBJ1-2; V: TRBV20-1; DNA: TGCAGTGCTCGTGACTATGGCTACACCTTC; CDR3: CSARDYGYTF
D: TRBD2; size: -; J: TRBJ2-7; V: TRBV29-1; DNA: TGCAGCGTTGCCCAGCGGGGGGACTACGAGCAGTACTTC; CDR3: CSVAQRGDYEQYF
D: TRBD1; size: -; J: TRBJ2-7; V: TRBV5-1; DNA: TGCGCCAGCAGCTCGGACAGGCACTACGAGCAGTACTTC; CDR3: CASSSDRHYEQYF
D: -; size: -; J: TRBJ1-1; V: TRBV19; DNA: TGTGCCAGTAGTATAAGTGTGAGCACTGAAGCTTTCTTT; CDR3: CASSISVSTEAFF
D: -; size: -; J: TRBJ1-1; V: TRBV10-1; DNA: TGCGCCAGCAGTGAGTCGACCAGGACTGAAGCTTTCTTT; CDR3: CASSESTRTEAFF
D: TRBD2; size: -; J: TRBJ2-3; V: TRBV29-1; DNA: TGCAGCGTTGAAGATCTAGGGAGGGCCCCAGATACGCAGTATTTT; CDR3: CSVEDLGRAPDTQYF
D: TRBD1; size: once; J: TRBJ2-3; V: TRBV2; DNA: TGTGCCAGCAGTGAACAGGGGGCCACAGATACGCAGTATTTT; CDR3: CASSEQGATDTQYF